The 18 T cell receptor beta chains presented below share a single source sample, sequenced in a study of identical twins' blood T cells. TCRdb processed the 5' RACE reads anew with MiXCR; each CDR3 protein has one entry. The repertoire includes hundreds of thousands of distinct CDR3 sequences, 28% of them detected once, and roughly 6.1% sits in the top ten. The sequenced material came from PBMCs. These receptor sequences come from a woman between 18 and 50 years old in good health.

This clonotype was counted only a few times. This chain joins TRBV5-1 and TRBJ1-5; D remains unclear. V gave up 4 bases and J gave up 6 bases, with 14 bases separating them. This CDR3 has 14 amino acids. Germline CDR1 reads SGHRS; CDR2 reads YFSETQ. The CDR3 reads CASSAGVSGQPQHF. CDR3 DNA sequence: TGCGCCAGCAGCGCCGGGGTTTCAGGTCAGCCCCAGCATTTT.

The chain joins TRBV29-1 to TRBJ1-2; tentatively, D is TRBD1 (5 bases). CDR1 and CDR2 (germline): SQVTM, ANQGSEA. The CDR3 runs to 11 residues. The DNA for the CDR3 is TGCAGTGGGGAGGGGAACTATGGCTACACCTTC. Protein: CSGEGNYGYTF.

This clonotype was picked up a small number of times. J is TRBJ1-5 and V is TRBV20-1, with D possibly being TRBD1 (5 bases). Trimming shortened V by 0 bases and J by 4 bases, and 13 bases separated the two germline ends. Germline-derived CDR1 and CDR2 are DFQATT and SNEGSKA (reference sequence). The CDR3 is 15 amino acids. CDR3 sequence: CSARDSRASNQPQHF. Written as DNA, the CDR3 is TGCAGTGCTAGAGATTCCAGGGCCTCTAATCAGCCCCAGCATTTT.

This clonotype was recorded many times. The J gene is TRBJ2-3, the V gene TRBV9, with D tentatively TRBD2 (5 bases). This CDR3 comprises 16 residues. Trimming cost V 4 bases and J 3 bases, with 18 bases left between them. In germline, CDR1 is SGDLS, CDR2 YYNGEE. CDR3 sequence reads: CASSPREGVGTDTQYF. The CDR3, as DNA: TGTGCCAGCAGCCCAAGAGAGGGAGTGGGGACAGATACGCAGTATTTT.

This rearrangement joins TRBV18 to TRBJ1-3; 10 bases map to TRBD1. The CDR3 covers 15 residues. The trim removed 5 bases at V and 4 bases at J, leaving 5 bases unmatched. Germline values: CDR1 KGHSH, CDR2 LQKENI. The CDR3 DNA reads as TGTGCCAGCTCATCAGGACAGGGGGGAGGAAACACCATATATTTT. Its translation: CASSSGQGGGNTIYF.

The gene calls are TRBV5-1 and TRBJ2-3; unclear D gene. This CDR3 is built from 13 residues. Trimming cost V 5 bases and J 7 bases, with 14 bases left between them. The germline CDR1 and CDR2 sequences are SGHRS and YFSETQ. The CDR3, as DNA: TGCGCCAGCAGGGTGGACCCCGCTAATACGCAGTATTTT. Its translation is CASRVDPANTQYF.

A remark on this clonotype: The CDR3 end shows no conserved phenylalanine or tryptophan, and so a read error is likely. The chain recombines TRBV5-1 with TRBJ1-2; possible D gene TRBD1, 5 bases. The V gene lost 3 bases and the J gene lost 5 bases, with 11 bases spanning the gap. CDR3 length: 13 residues. The V gene's germline CDR1 is SGHRS and CDR2 YFSETQ. CDR3 in DNA: TGCGCCAGCAGCTCGGGACTGAAGTATGGCTACACCTTA. Its translation is CASSSGLKYGYTL.

The chain uses TRBV5-1 and TRBJ2-3; D remains ambiguous. This CDR3 is built from 15 residues. V dropped 0 bases and J dropped 1 base, with 9 bases sitting between them. CDR1 and CDR2 from the germline V gene are SGHRS and YFSETQ. This CDR3 is CASSLVGVRTDTQYF. CDR3 DNA sequence: TGCGCCAGCAGCTTGGTCGGAGTCCGCACAGATACGCAGTATTTT.

The V and J genes are TRBV7-9 and TRBJ2-3; 8 bases match TRBD2. The germline gives CDR1 SEHNR, CDR2 FQNEAQ (reference sequence). The CDR3 extends over 13 amino acids. Trimming cost V 2 bases and J 14 bases; bases outside gene matches: 9. CDR3 amino acids: CASSLLSGGAPYF. The DNA of the CDR3 is TGTGCCAGCAGCTTATTGAGCGGGGGCGCGCCGTATTTT. Looking up the rest from reference TRBV7-9 and TRBJ2-3 gives the full variable domain: DTGVSQNPRHKITKRGQNVTFRCDPISEHNRLYWYRQTLGQGPEFLTYFQNEAQLEKSRLLSDRFSAERPKGSFSTLEIQRTEQGDSAMYLCASSLLSGGAPYFGPGTRLTVL.

This clonotype was detected only a few times. The V gene is TRBV18, the J gene TRBJ1-1; D not certain. Germline CDR1 reads KGHSH; CDR2 reads LQKENI. The CDR3 runs to 16 residues. V was pared by 2 bases and J by 0 bases, with 13 bases between. CDR3 in amino acids: CASSPSSTTMNTEAFF. CDR3 coding DNA: TGTGCCAGCTCACCATCCAGCACTACCATGAACACTGAAGCTTTCTTT.

CDR3 nucleotide sequence: TGTGCCAGCAGCTTAGGACAGTTGATTGAGGGTGAGCAGTTCTTC. The encoded protein is CASSLGQLIEGEQFF. The V and J genes are TRBV11-2 and TRBJ2-1, with D perhaps being TRBD1 or TRBD2 (5 bases each). CDR1 is SGHAT, CDR2 FQNNGV, per germline. Between the trimmed V and J ends, which lost 1 base and 9 bases, there was a span of 16 bases. The CDR3 contains 15 residues.

The CDR3 coding sequence is TGTGCCAGCAGCTTAGTACGGTTCAATGAGCAGTTCTTC. Protein sequence: CASSLVRFNEQFF. The J gene is TRBJ2-1, the V gene TRBV7-9, with D hard to call. V lost 1 base and J 6 bases, leaving 7 bases between the germline ends. From germline, CDR1 is SEHNR and CDR2 FQNEAQ (reference sequence). The length of the CDR3 is 13 residues.

This clonotype has more than one count but fewer than ten. DNA of the CDR3: TGCGCCAGTTCCCCGGGACCCCCACCTGAAGCTTTCTTT. Its translation is CASSPGPPPEAFF. The chain links TRBV10-2 to TRBJ1-1, with D perhaps TRBD1 (5 bases). This CDR3 has 13 residues. The V and J ends lost 9 bases and 6 bases respectively, with 17 bases between them. Per germline, CDR1 WSHSY and CDR2 SAAADI.

This clonotype has a count of ten or more. The chain carries TRBV10-1 and TRBJ2-2; 7 bases match TRBD1. The junction had 10 bases not matched to a gene; V was cut back by 6 bases and J by 0 bases. This CDR3 region has 17 residues. Germline assignment: CDR1 WNHNN and CDR2 SYGVQD (reference sequence). Here the CDR3 reads CASRSGTVNSNTGELFF. The DNA of the CDR3 is TGCGCCAGCAGGTCCGGGACAGTAAATTCGAACACCGGGGAGCTGTTTTTT.

The chain recombines TRBV6-2 or TRBV6-3 with TRBJ2-7, with TRBD2 as a possible D gene (5 bases). The V end lost 5 bases, the J end lost 7 bases, and 12 bases lay between the germline ends. The CDR3 totals 12 residues. The germline CDR1 and CDR2 sequences are MNHEY and SVGEGT. The CDR3 DNA reads TGTGCCAGCAGTCTCCTACCGGGGGAGCAGTACTTC. It specifies CASSLLPGEQYF.

The genes are TRBV29-1 and TRBJ1-1, with D uncertain. Germline CDR1 and CDR2: SQVTM and ANQGSEA. Trimming took 7 bases from V and 1 from J, leaving 7 bases between them. The CDR3 runs 11 residues. The CDR3 DNA reads TGCAGCGGTACGGAGAACACTGAAGCTTTCTTT. Translating gives CSGTENTEAFF.

V is TRBV10-2 and J is TRBJ2-1; TRBD2 matches at 7 bases. Germline V gene sequence: CDR1 WSHSY, CDR2 SAAADI. The junction had 7 bases not matched to a gene; V was cut back by 5 bases and J by 6 bases. CDR3 length: 14 amino acids. CDR3 nucleotide sequence: TGCGCCAGCAGTAGAGCTAGCGGCAGCAATGAGCAGTTCTTC. Its protein product is CASSRASGSNEQFF.

The J gene is TRBJ2-1, the V gene TRBV3-1, with D perhaps TRBD2 (6 bases). The germline V gene encodes CDR1 LGHDT and CDR2 YNNKEL (reference sequence). V gave up 4 bases and J gave up 4 bases, with 17 bases separating them. This CDR3 region has 16 residues. CDR3 nucleotides: TGTGCCAGCAGCCCTCGTTTGGGGGGAACTTACAATGAGCAGTTCTTC. It is translated as CASSPRLGGTYNEQFF.